Each of the 11 T cell receptor beta chains below was sequenced from the same sample in a study of beta chain features in type 1 diabetes. Sequencing targeted expressed TCRB transcripts, as all isolated RNA had been reverse transcribed. TCRdb keeps only in-frame clones here, not all; method: immunoSEQ multiplex PCR. The sample records under 150,000 clones, less than 9% being singletons. The sample taken for sequencing was central memory CD4+ T cells from blood. These receptors came from a woman in her twenties or thirties in good health.

This clone has just a few counts. V usage is TRBV25-1 and J usage is TRBJ2-5; the D is unclear. Deletions cut 2 bases from V and 4 bases from J, with 14 bases between. The CDR3 extends over 15 amino acids. CDR1 is MGHDK, CDR2 SYGVNS, per germline. CDR3: CASSEVSRFRETQYF. In nucleotides, the CDR3 is TGTGCCAGCAGTGAAGTTAGTAGATTTCGAGAGACCCAGTACTTC.

There are a few counts of this clone. The junction does not match germline at one end; this may be a read error. The chain combines TRBV7-7 with TRBJ2-5; TRBD1 agrees at 9 bases. CDR1 is SSHAT and CDR2 is FNYEAQ in the germline V gene (reference sequence). The CDR3 extends over 13 amino acids. As DNA, the CDR3 is TGTGCTAGCAGTCGGGACAGGGCGGAGACCCAGTACTTC. Its translation: CASSRDRAETQYF.

This clone was detected ten times or more. This sequence joins TRBV7-9 and TRBJ2-2; D uncertain. The ends were cut back, 2 bases at V and 6 bases at J, with 7 bases in the middle. Germline CDR1 SEHNR, CDR2 FQNEAQ (reference sequence). This CDR3 is 13 amino acids long. The CDR3 protein is CASSLSRAGELFF. DNA for the CDR3: TGTGCCAGCAGCTTATCTAGAGCCGGGGAGCTGTTTTTT.

The chain has TRBV18 and TRBJ2-1; D not certain. Germline-derived CDR1 and CDR2 are KGHSH and LQKENI. V lost 0 bases to trimming and J lost 0 bases, with 12 bases between them. The CDR3 sequence is 17 residues long. CDR3 amino acids: CASSPPLATSSYNEQFF. CDR3 coding DNA: TGTGCCAGCTCACCACCTCTCGCAACCAGCTCCTACAATGAGCAGTTCTTC.

This clone was counted between two and nine times. The V gene is TRBV29-1, the J gene TRBJ1-4; TRBD1 matches 9 bases. V was pared by 7 bases and J by 8 bases, with 8 bases of the junction left unmatched. CDR1 is SQVTM and CDR2 is ANQGSEA in the germline V gene. The CDR3 covers 13 residues. CDR3 sequence reads: CSAAPGTGEKLFF. Here the CDR3 DNA reads TGCAGCGCCGCTCCCGGGACAGGGGAAAAACTGTTTTTT.

J is TRBJ1-5 and V is TRBV19; D is unclear. Trimming left V 1 base short and J 4 bases short, with 14 bases between. The length of the CDR3 is 16 residues. Germline V gives CDR1 LNHDA, CDR2 SQIVND (reference sequence). CDR3 sequence reads: CASSIGAPQRNQPQHF. As DNA, the CDR3 is TGTGCCAGTAGTATAGGCGCACCTCAACGAAATCAGCCCCAGCATTTT.

The table lists this clone with a few counts. The chain recombines TRBV6-1 with TRBJ2-1; no clear D gene. CDR3 length: 15 amino acids. The V and J ends lost 6 bases and 0 bases respectively, with 12 bases between them. Germline V gene lookup returns CDR1 MNHNS and CDR2 SASEGT. The CDR3 loop reads CASRPLASSYNEQFF. CDR3 coding DNA: TGTGCCAGCAGGCCCCTCGCTAGCTCCTACAATGAGCAGTTCTTC.

V is TRBV7-2 and J is TRBJ1-5; 8 nucleotides line up with TRBD1. V shed 4 bases and J 2 bases; nucleotides not matched to a gene: 4. CDR3 length: 15 amino acids. Germline V gene lookup returns CDR1 SGHTA and CDR2 FQGNSA. The CDR3 region has the DNA TGTGCCAGCAGCTCACAGGGGGAAGGCAATCAGCCCCAGCATTTT. As protein: CASSSQGEGNQPQHF.

The chain employs TRBV7-9 and TRBJ2-7; TRBD1 matches at 9 bases. Germline V gene data show CDR1 as SEHNR and CDR2 as FQNEAQ (reference sequence). The CDR3 is 15 amino acids. V trimming: 2 bases; J trimming: 5 bases; junction bases outside the gene matches: 7. The CDR3 spells CASSLLPGQGHEQYF. CDR3 bases: TGTGCCAGCAGCTTACTTCCGGGACAGGGACACGAGCAGTACTTC.

The rearrangement links TRBV11-2 to TRBJ1-4; a possible D gene is TRBD1 (6 bases). Trimming removed 4 bases at V and 8 bases at J, with 20 bases between. Germline lookup yields CDR1 SGHAT and CDR2 FQNNGV. CDR3 length: 16 amino acids. As DNA, the CDR3 is TGTGCCAGCAGCTCCTGGGTTGGGGGCCTGGGAGAAAAACTGTTTTTT. This sequence encodes CASSSWVGGLGEKLFF.

This clone has just a few counts. The rearrangement links TRBV2 to TRBJ1-2, with D maybe TRBD1 (6 bases). CDR1 is SNHLY and CDR2 is FYNNEI in the germline V gene. The CDR3 is 12 amino acids. Trimming shortened V by 6 bases and J by 6 bases, and 11 bases separated the two germline ends. The CDR3 DNA reads as TGTGCCAGCAGCTTACAGGGTCATGGCTACACCTTC. Amino acid sequence: CASSLQGHGYTF.